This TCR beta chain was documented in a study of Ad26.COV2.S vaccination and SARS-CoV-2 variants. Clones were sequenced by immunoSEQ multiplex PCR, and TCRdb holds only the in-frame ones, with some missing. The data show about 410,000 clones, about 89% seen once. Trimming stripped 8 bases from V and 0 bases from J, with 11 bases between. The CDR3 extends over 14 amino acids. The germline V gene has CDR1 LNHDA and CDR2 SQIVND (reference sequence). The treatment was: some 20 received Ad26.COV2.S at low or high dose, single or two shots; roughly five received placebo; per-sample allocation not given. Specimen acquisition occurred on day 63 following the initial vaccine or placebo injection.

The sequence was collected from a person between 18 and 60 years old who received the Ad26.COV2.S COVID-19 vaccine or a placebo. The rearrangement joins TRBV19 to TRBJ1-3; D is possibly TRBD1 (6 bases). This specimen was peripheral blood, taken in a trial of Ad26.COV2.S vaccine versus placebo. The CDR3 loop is CASGGAYSGNTIYF. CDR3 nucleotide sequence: TGTGCCAGTGGGGGGGCCTACTCTGGAAACACCATATATTTT.